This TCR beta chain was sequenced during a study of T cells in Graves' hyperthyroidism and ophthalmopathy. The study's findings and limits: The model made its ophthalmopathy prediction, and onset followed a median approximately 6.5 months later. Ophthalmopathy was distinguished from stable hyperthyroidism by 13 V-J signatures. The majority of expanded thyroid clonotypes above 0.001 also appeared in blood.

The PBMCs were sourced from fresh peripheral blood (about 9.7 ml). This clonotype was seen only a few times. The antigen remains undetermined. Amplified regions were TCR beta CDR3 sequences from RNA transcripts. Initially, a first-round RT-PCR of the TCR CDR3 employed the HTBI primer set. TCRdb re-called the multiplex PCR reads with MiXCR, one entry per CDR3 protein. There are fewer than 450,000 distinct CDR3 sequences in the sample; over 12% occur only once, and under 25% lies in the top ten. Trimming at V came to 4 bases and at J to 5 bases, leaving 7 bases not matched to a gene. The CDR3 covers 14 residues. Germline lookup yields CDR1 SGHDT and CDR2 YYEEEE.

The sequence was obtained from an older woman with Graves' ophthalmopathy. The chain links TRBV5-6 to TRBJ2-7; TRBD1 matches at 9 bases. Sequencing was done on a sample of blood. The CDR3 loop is CASSARQGVNEQYF. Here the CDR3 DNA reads TGTGCCAGCAGCGCGAGACAGGGGGTCAACGAGCAGTACTTC.